This T cell receptor (beta chain) was sequenced during a study of Graves' ophthalmopathy and Graves' hyperthyroidism. For repertoire sequencing, the TCR beta CDR3 regions were amplified from RNA transcripts. RT-PCR was first run with HTBI primers, then multiplex PCR in a second round. One entry per CDR3 protein results from TCRdb running MiXCR on the multiplex PCR reads. Here the sample spans about 500,000 distinct CDR3 sequences, less than 40% being singletons. Germline V gives CDR1 WNHNN, CDR2 SYGVQD (reference sequence). The CDR3 length is 15 residues. The junction had 10 bases not matched to a gene; V was cut back by 5 bases and J by 10 bases. Patients newly diagnosed with hyperthyroidism, under 2 months' duration, were aged 18 to 65, the study reports. Excluded were patients with other autoimmune diseases, uncontrolled infections, pregnancy or lactation.

The chain carries TRBV10-1 and TRBJ1-6, with 8 bases lining up with TRBD1. The receptor's source is an adult man with Graves' hyperthyroidism. Sequenced: peripheral blood or thyroid tissue (not recorded which). CDR3 DNA: TGCGCCAGCAGTAATACAGGGGGAGAGGGATCACCCCTCCACTTT. It is translated as CASSNTGGEGSPLHF.